This T cell receptor (beta chain) was found in a study of beta chain features in type 1 diabetes (dated 2018 in TCRdb). Context from the whole study: Mean age, gender distribution, total cell number and subset yield did not differ between patients and healthy donors. Regulatory and stem cell-like memory subsets were obtained from only 8 patients and roughly 8 healthy donors, while naive and central memory subsets were obtained from all 30 or so donors. The study compared the TCRB repertoires of sorted circulating CD4+ T cell subsets in recently diagnosed type 1 diabetes patients with those in matched healthy donors. A total of some 100,000,000 sorted cells were examined across all samples, and the number of cells per subset was strongly correlated with RNA yield. The research as a whole found: HLA sub-analyses involved small numbers of individuals, so any influence of HLA type on TCRB rearrangement remained unresolved. At VDJ recombination sites, type 1 diabetes patients had fewer insertions and more deleted nucleotides, which implies abnormalities in thymic rearrangement. Shorter templates might have been favored by PCR, but patient and control samples were amplified and corrected together, so both groups would have been affected equally by any skew. The naive, central memory and regulatory TCRB repertoires appeared to resemble one another more closely among patients than among healthy donors. A moderate but significant shortening of TCRB CDR3 length was observed in type 1 diabetes patients in all four CD4+ subsets. Because cDNA rather than genomic DNA was sequenced, highly expressing activated cells could have been over-represented, although no difference in activation and CD3 levels was found between groups.

Each donor gave one peripheral blood draw, approximately 110 mL on average, collected into heparinised tubes. A BD FACSAria II and a panel including CD45RO, CCR7, CD25, CD127, CD95 and CD27 were used to sort naive, central memory, regulatory and stem cell-like memory CD4+ T cells. All sorted populations exceeded 98% purity. PBMCs were isolated right away by Lymphoprep density gradient centrifugation and were stained directly, without culture. So that batch effects would be minimized, each experiment stained and sorted samples in pairs, pairing one healthy donor with one patient. Points on this clone: Its recognized antigen is unknown. Base qualities are not provided; no much larger clone lies one nucleotide away.

Taken from the germline V gene (reference sequence), the CDR1 and CDR2 loops are SEHNR and FQNEAQ. V is cut by 5 bases and J by 0 bases, and the space between the germline ends is 8 bases. Reading from cysteine to phenylalanine, the CDR3 counts 13 amino acids. Left in the record is the CDR3 DNA by itself, 39 bases read in frame from the first base. The entire amount of isolated RNA was reverse transcribed using the High Capacity cDNA Reverse Transcription Kit, so the sequenced TCRB transcripts were expressed ones. Deep immunoSEQ sequencing was performed on naive, central memory and regulatory T cell samples, with an average of around 3.5 million total reads per sample. Sorted cells were lysed in RLT buffer, and RNA was extracted using DNase-treated RNeasy Micro or Mini kits according to cell number. Each cell subset was processed separately to prevent cross-contamination, with patient and healthy donor samples processed together. The immunoSEQ multiplex PCR was used to amplify TCRB sequences from cDNA, generating 87-bp fragments that spanned the CDR3 region. Sequencing of the amplicons was done on the Illumina HiSeq platform. The study's processing was this. Synthetic template baselines were used to correct PCR bias computationally, reads within Hamming distance 2 were collapsed, and singletons that could not be merged were discarded. Reads were aligned against IMGT so that V, D and J genes, CDR3 length and insertions or deletions at six rearrangement sites could be assigned. Clonotype counts were normalized to sorted cell number within each subset before computing true diversity and Gini coefficients with the tcR R package. The overlap coefficient, calculated on TCRB nucleotide sequences, was used to quantify repertoire sharing. TCRdb took over this immuneACCESS table, retaining in-frame rearrangements with V and J assigned. Such tables are incomplete; in checked studies, under half of the missing clones stem from an unresolved V gene, and the remainder is unexplained. V, J and clone size are those of that table, while D and trimming were read from the DNA. The sample has over 150,000 clones on record, about a tenth of them singletons. Under 0.55% of the sample is held by the ten biggest clonotypes.

This TCR came from a young man with type 1 diabetes. The rearranged chain carries TRBV7-9 and TRBJ2-7; a confident D gene designation cannot be given. Input material: central memory CD4+ T cells from blood. Here is the DNA: TGTGCCAGCAGCCCAGAAAGCTCCTACGAGCAGTACTTC. It specifies CASSPESSYEQYF.